The 32 T cell receptor beta chains below come from one sample, sequenced in a study of T cell responses to AZD1222 COVID-19 vaccine. The assay was immunoSEQ multiplex PCR, and TCRdb's table has in-frame clones only and misses some. The sample holds about 150,000 clones; about 91% are singletons and the top ten take 3% to 4%. The specimen was peripheral blood, collected 28 days after the second AZD1222 dose. All receptors derive from an adult who received the AZD1222 COVID-19 vaccine.

The gene calls are TRBV7-9 and TRBJ1-4; D is unresolved. Trimming removed 0 bases from V and 6 bases from J, with 5 bases in between. Germline assignment: CDR1 SEHNR and CDR2 FQNEAQ (reference sequence). The CDR3 runs to 13 residues. As DNA, the CDR3 is TGTGCCAGCAGCTTAGCGCTTGATGAAAAACTGTTTTTT. Amino acid sequence: CASSLALDEKLFF.

This clone was counted once. The V and J genes are TRBV9 and TRBJ2-1; TRBD1 matches 11 bases. The germline V gene encodes CDR1 SGDLS and CDR2 YYNGEE. There are 15 residues in the CDR3. Trimming at V came to 2 bases and at J to 3 bases, leaving 1 base not matched to a gene. The CDR3 bases are TGTGCCAGCAGCGTGGGGACAGGGGGCTACAATGAGCAGTTCTTC. It translates to CASSVGTGGYNEQFF.

The V and J genes are TRBV30 and TRBJ1-1; D gene ambiguous. This CDR3 contains 13 residues. V lost 0 bases to trimming and J lost 11 bases, with 16 bases between them. CDR1 is GTSNPN and CDR2 is SVGIG in the germline V gene (reference sequence). CDR3 residues: CAWSVSESGWAFF. CDR3 DNA sequence: TGTGCCTGGAGTGTATCGGAGTCAGGATGGGCTTTCTTT.

The rearrangement links TRBV5-1 to TRBJ1-6; 7 bases are a match to TRBD1. The V and J ends lost 5 bases and 7 bases, in that order; junction bases with no gene match: 9. CDR3 length: 15 residues. In germline, CDR1 is SGHRS, CDR2 YFSETQ. The CDR3 reads CASSRRDRENSPLHF. CDR3 sequence (DNA): TGCGCCAGCAGTCGACGCGACAGGGAGAATTCACCCCTCCACTTT.

The chain recombines TRBV3-1 (or the pseudogene TRBV3-2) with TRBJ1-5, with D unresolved. Trimming shortened V by 1 base and J by 1 base, and 8 bases separated the two germline ends. The CDR3 length is 15 residues. CDR1 is LGHDT and CDR2 is YNNKEL in the germline V gene (reference sequence). The DNA for the CDR3 is TGTGCCAGCAGCCAAGGAGGGAGGAGCAATCAGCCCCAGCATTTT. Its protein is CASSQGGRSNQPQHF.

The chain is built from TRBV25-1 and TRBJ1-1; tentatively, D is TRBD1 (6 bases). This CDR3 is 16 amino acids long. V was clipped by 6 bases and J by 1 base, with 18 bases between them. The germline V gene encodes CDR1 MGHDK and CDR2 SYGVNS. DNA of the CDR3: TGTGCCAGCAGCCCAGAGAGGTCCAGGGGGAACACTGAAGCTTTCTTT. This codes for CASSPERSRGNTEAFF.

The CDR3 DNA sequence: TGTGCCAGTAGATCACAGGGCTATGGCTACACCTTC. This translates into CASRSQGYGYTF. This chain connects TRBV19 to TRBJ1-2, with a possible D match to TRBD1 (6 bases). The V and J ends lost 6 bases and 4 bases respectively, with 9 bases between them. Germline V gene lookup returns CDR1 LNHDA and CDR2 SQIVND (reference sequence). This CDR3 is built from 12 residues.

The chain employs TRBV5-5 and TRBJ2-7, with 7 nucleotides matching TRBD1. Germline loops: CDR1 SGHKS, CDR2 YYEKEE (reference sequence). V gave up 0 bases and J gave up 11 bases; unmatched junction bases: 5. There are 12 residues in the CDR3. CDR3 protein: CASSLEGAIEYF. Written as DNA, the CDR3 is TGTGCCAGCAGCTTGGAGGGGGCAATAGAGTACTTC. The variable domain in full, with the rest retrieved from reference TRBV5-5 and TRBJ2-7, is DAGVTQSPTHLIKTRGQQVTLRCSPISGHKSVSWYQQVLGQGPQFIFQYYEKEERGRGNFPDRFSARQFPNYSSELNVNALLLGDSALYLCASSLEGAIEYFGPGTRLTVT.

The genes are TRBV11-3 and TRBJ2-7; weak D call: TRBD2 (6 bases). V lost 5 bases, J lost 2 bases, and 13 bases lay in between. Looked up from germline, CDR1 is SGHNT and CDR2 is YENEEA. CDR3 length: 14 amino acids. DNA of the CDR3: TGTGCCAGCAGCCCGGGACTTCGTCCCTACGAGCAGTACTTC. Encoded protein: CASSPGLRPYEQYF.

The chain carries TRBV28 and TRBJ2-1; TRBD2 matches 7 bases. V trimming: 5 bases; J trimming: 5 bases; junction bases outside the gene matches: 12. Germline V gives CDR1 MDHEN, CDR2 SYDVKM. The CDR3 consists of 16 residues. As DNA, the CDR3 is TGTGCCAGCAGTGTGACTGTGGGGGGGGTAAACAATGAGCAGTTCTTC. It codes for CASSVTVGGVNNEQFF.

This clone has only one observation. The V and J genes are TRBV30 and TRBJ1-3; 7 bases map to TRBD1. The CDR3 has 14 residues. Germline CDR1 and CDR2: GTSNPN and SVGIG (reference sequence). The V and J ends lost 2 bases and 2 bases, in that order; junction bases with no gene match: 3. CDR3 sequence: CAWSSTGAGNTIYF. CDR3 DNA sequence: TGTGCCTGGAGTAGTACAGGGGCTGGAAACACCATATATTTT.

This sequence joins TRBV6-1 and TRBJ2-7; unclear D gene. Germline V gene sequence: CDR1 MNHNS, CDR2 SASEGT. Trimming stripped 2 bases from V and 2 bases from J, with 10 bases between. The CDR3 runs 14 residues. CDR3 in DNA: TGTGCCAGCAGTGAATCCGGGCCCACCTACGAGCAGTACTTC. The encoded protein is CASSESGPTYEQYF.

The DNA of the CDR3 is TGTGCCAGCAGCCAGGGGTCCGGGCGGGGAGCTTTCTTT. This translates into CASSQGSGRGAFF. The chain has TRBV14 and TRBJ1-1; D is undetermined. The CDR3 consists of 13 residues. Trimming took off 3 bases at V and 10 bases at J, with 15 bases between the two ends. Looked up from germline, CDR1 is SGHDN and CDR2 is FVKESK.

This clone was counted a few times. This chain links TRBV19 with TRBJ2-1; 8 bases match TRBD2. The CDR3 loop spans 15 amino acids. CDR1 LNHDA and CDR2 SQIVND come from the germline V gene (reference sequence). V lost 1 base to trimming and J lost 9 bases; unmatched junction nucleotides: 8. The CDR3 loop reads CASSIGAGAQGEQFF. CDR3 in DNA: TGTGCCAGTAGTATAGGAGCGGGAGCACAGGGTGAGCAGTTCTTC.

This sequence joins TRBV24-1 and TRBJ2-1; D possibly matches TRBD1 or TRBD2 (5 bases each). Per the germline V gene, CDR1 is KGHDR and CDR2 is SFDVKD. V was trimmed by 4 bases and J by 8 bases, leaving 20 bases between them. The CDR3 is made up of 16 amino acids. In DNA, the CDR3 is TGTGCCACCAGTGAACAACGGGGCAGGGTTGTCGATGAGCAGTTCTTC. It yields the protein CATSEQRGRVVDEQFF.

This chain joins TRBV10-3 and TRBJ2-5; the match to TRBD1 covers 8 bases. The trim removed 4 bases at V and 4 bases at J, leaving 5 bases unmatched. The CDR3 contains 14 residues. The V gene's germline CDR1 is ENHRY and CDR2 SYGVKD. In DNA, the CDR3 is TGTGCCATCAGTGGATTACAGGGGGGAGAGACCCAGTACTTC. This codes for CAISGLQGGETQYF.

This chain links TRBV6-5 with TRBJ1-1; unclear D gene. CDR3 length equals 13 residues. CDR1 is MNHEY and CDR2 is SVGAGI in the germline V gene. The V end lost 4 bases, the J end lost 1 base, and 7 bases lay between the germline ends. The CDR3 DNA reads as TGTGCCAGCAGTTTTACCAAGAACACTGAAGCTTTCTTT. Translating it yields CASSFTKNTEAFF.

V is TRBV25-1 and J is TRBJ1-2; the D gene is possibly TRBD1 (5 bases). The CDR3 contains 14 residues. The V end was cut by 2 bases, the J end by 5 bases, with 12 bases between. In germline, CDR1 is MGHDK, CDR2 SYGVNS. CDR3 nucleotides: TGTGCCAGCAGTGAAGCAGGGCGGAGGTATGGCTACACCTTC. Its translation: CASSEAGRRYGYTF.

The chain combines TRBV10-3 with TRBJ2-7, with D tentatively TRBD1 or TRBD2 (6 bases each). Germline assignment: CDR1 ENHRY and CDR2 SYGVKD. There are 18 residues in the CDR3. The V end lost 4 bases, the J end lost 0 bases, and 22 bases lay between the germline ends. The CDR3 here is CAISVVLPWGDISYEQYF. CDR3 in DNA: TGTGCCATCAGTGTAGTGCTCCCCTGGGGGGACATCTCCTACGAGCAGTACTTC.

V gene TRBV10-3 combines with J gene TRBJ2-1; 7 bases align to TRBD1. The junction had 16 bases not matched to a gene; V was cut back by 6 bases and J by 5 bases. CDR1 is ENHRY and CDR2 is SYGVKD in the germline V gene. The CDR3 totals 17 residues. The CDR3 region has the DNA TGTGCCATCAGCAAAACACAGGGGCCTGACGGGAACAATGAGCAGTTCTTC. Protein: CAISKTQGPDGNNEQFF.

The chain carries TRBV30 and TRBJ2-7; tentatively, D is TRBD1 or TRBD2 (5 bases each). Germline V CDR1 and CDR2: GTSNPN, SVGIG (reference sequence). The CDR3 has 12 residues. V lost 1 base and J 12 bases, leaving 16 bases between the germline ends. The CDR3 sequence is CAWSGDQLEGYF. CDR3 DNA: TGTGCCTGGAGTGGGGACCAGCTTGAGGGGTACTTC.

V and J are TRBV30 and TRBJ1-1; TRBD1 is a possible D gene (5 bases). V was trimmed by 5 bases and J by 6 bases, leaving 22 bases between them. This CDR3 comprises 15 residues. Germline V CDR1 and CDR2: GTSNPN, SVGIG (reference sequence). CDR3 sequence: CAWGFGGAGGAEAFF. Written as DNA, the CDR3 is TGTGCCTGGGGGTTTGGGGGAGCCGGCGGAGCTGAAGCTTTCTTT.

In DNA form, the CDR3 reads TGTGCCAGCAGCCCGCGGGGTAGCTCCTACAATGAGCAGTTCTTC. Its protein is CASSPRGSSYNEQFF. The genes are TRBV5-4 and TRBJ2-1; D possibly corresponds to TRBD2 (6 bases). Trimming removed 4 bases from V and 0 bases from J, with 11 bases in between. There are 15 residues in the CDR3. CDR1 and CDR2 from the germline V gene are SGHNT and YYREEE (reference sequence).

The chain couples TRBV6-2 or TRBV6-3 to TRBJ1-1; D gene unclear. Germline-derived CDR1 and CDR2 are MNHEY and SVGEGT. Trimming pared 6 bases from V and 1 base from J, leaving 21 bases between. The CDR3 consists of 17 residues. CDR3 nucleotide sequence: TGTGCCAGCAGCCTGTTCGGGTTACGGGAGTGGAACACTGAAGCTTTCTTT. Encoded protein: CASSLFGLREWNTEAFF.

The chain is built from TRBV5-5 and TRBJ1-3; D unresolved. Germline CDR1 and CDR2: SGHKS and YYEKEE (reference sequence). The CDR3 extends over 12 amino acids. Between the trimmed V and J ends, which lost 4 bases and 0 bases, there was a span of 2 bases. The CDR3: CASSRSGNTIYF. DNA of the CDR3: TGTGCCAGCAGCCGCTCTGGAAACACCATATATTTT.

The chain couples TRBV19 to TRBJ1-6; unclear D gene. V lost 3 bases to trimming and J lost 7 bases, with 10 bases between them. Germline V gene lookup returns CDR1 LNHDA and CDR2 SQIVND (reference sequence). There are 14 residues in the CDR3. This CDR3 is CASSIRDRNSPLHF. In DNA form, the CDR3 reads TGTGCCAGTAGTATCCGCGATAGAAATTCACCCCTCCACTTT.

The genes are TRBV29-1 and TRBJ1-5; D is uncertain. Germline V lookup: CDR1 SQVTM, CDR2 ANQGSEA. Trimming took off 7 bases at V and 4 bases at J, with 17 bases between the two ends. There are 14 residues in the CDR3. CDR3 protein: CSALTGEVNQPQHF. Here the CDR3 DNA reads TGCAGCGCTCTGACTGGCGAGGTAAATCAGCCCCAGCATTTT.

The rearrangement links TRBV18 to TRBJ1-6, with D unresolved. The CDR3 runs 11 residues. Germline-derived CDR1 and CDR2 are KGHSH and LQKENI. Trimming took 0 bases from V and 14 from J, leaving 5 bases between them. CDR3: CASSPPFTLHF. CDR3 bases: TGTGCCAGCTCACCACCGTTCACCCTCCACTTT.

The J gene is TRBJ2-7, the V gene TRBV11-3; no clear D gene. The V end was cut by 4 bases, the J end by 1 base, with 14 bases between. The CDR3 consists of 15 residues. CDR1 is SGHNT, CDR2 YENEEA, per germline. In DNA, the CDR3 is TGTGCCAGCAGCTCTGATGTAGTACGTTCCTACGAGCAGTACTTC. As protein: CASSSDVVRSYEQYF.

The DNA of the CDR3 is TGTGCCAGCAGCCAAGAGTGGGGGGGATACTCTGGAAACACCATATATTTT. Residues: CASSQEWGGYSGNTIYF. The chain carries TRBV3-1 (or the pseudogene TRBV3-2) and TRBJ1-3, with D possibly TRBD1 on 5 matching bases. V lost 0 bases to trimming and J lost 0 bases, with 12 bases between them. The germline CDR1 and CDR2 sequences are LGHDT and YNNKEL (reference sequence). The CDR3 has 17 residues.

This clone was picked up a small number of times. The chain is built from TRBV11-3 and TRBJ1-1; maybe TRBD1 (6 bases). The germline V and J ends were trimmed by 5 bases and 1 base, with 17 bases remaining between them. CDR1 is SGHNT, CDR2 YENEEA, per germline. The CDR3 spans 16 residues. The DNA for the CDR3 is TGTGCCAGCAGCAGATCGAGGGGGGGCCAGAACACTGAAGCTTTCTTT. This encodes CASSRSRGGQNTEAFF. The full variable domain, with the rest looked up from reference TRBV11-3 and TRBJ1-1, is EAGVVQSPRYKIIEKKQPVAFWCNPISGHNTLYWYLQNLGQGPELLIRYENEEAVDDSQLPKDRFSAERLKGVDSTLKIQPAELGDSAVYLCASSRSRGGQNTEAFFGQGTRLTVV.

This chain links TRBV2 with TRBJ1-1; 8 nucleotides align to TRBD1. CDR1 is SNHLY and CDR2 is FYNNEI in the germline V gene. The V and J ends lost 4 bases and 0 bases, in that order; junction bases with no gene match: 1. This CDR3 is 14 amino acids long. CDR3 bases: TGTGCCAGCAGTGGACAGGGGTTGAACACTGAAGCTTTCTTT. This translates into CASSGQGLNTEAFF.